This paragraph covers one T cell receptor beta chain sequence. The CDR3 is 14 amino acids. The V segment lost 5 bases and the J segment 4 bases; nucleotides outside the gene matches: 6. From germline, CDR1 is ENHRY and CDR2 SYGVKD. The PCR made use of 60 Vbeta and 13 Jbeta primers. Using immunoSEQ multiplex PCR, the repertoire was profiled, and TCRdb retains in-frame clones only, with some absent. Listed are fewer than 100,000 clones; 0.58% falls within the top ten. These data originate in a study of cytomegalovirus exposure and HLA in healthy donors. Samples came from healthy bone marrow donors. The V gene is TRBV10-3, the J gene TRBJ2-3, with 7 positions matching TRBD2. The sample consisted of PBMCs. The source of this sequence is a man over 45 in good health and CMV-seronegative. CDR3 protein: CAISLSGDSDTQYF. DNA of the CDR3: TGTGCCATCAGTTTAAGCGGGGACTCAGATACGCAGTATTTT.